The count of the clone carrying this T cell receptor (beta chain) is one. What it binds is unknown. This sample is drawn from a study of post-analysis software for immune sequencing data. Overall study: Courses of disease covered relapsing-remitting, secondary progressive and progressive-relapsing multiple sclerosis. Study-level points and caveats: F-measure co-clustering was strong for batch-matched samples. TRBV5-6, TRBV5-1 and TRBV20-1 were among roughly 5 TRBV segments more frequent in patients than controls.

V trimming: 1 base; J trimming: 9 bases; junction bases outside the gene matches: 8. In germline, CDR1 is SGHRS, CDR2 YFSETQ. The CDR3 is 15 residues long. Tagging with unique molecular identifiers was a feature of the TCR beta cDNA libraries. Researchers reported 400,000 to 600,000 cDNA molecules coming from roughly 0.93 to 9.6 million T cells. TCRdb re-derived calls from the PCR reads in MiXCR, one entry per CDR3 protein. The repertoire holds 650,000 to 900,000 distinct CDR3 sequences, about 45% seen once, with roughly 5% in the top ten. The source is a girl between 5 and 17 years old with multiple sclerosis. Sample: blood. This sequence joins TRBV5-1 and TRBJ2-1; 9 bases fit TRBD2. The CDR3 bases are TGCGCCAGCAGCTTGTCAGCGGGAGGTGCAGGTGAGCAGTTCTTC. This translates into CASSLSAGGAGEQFF. The full variable domain, with the rest looked up from reference TRBV5-1 and TRBJ2-1, is KAGVTQTPRYLIKTRGQQVTLSCSPISGHRSVSWYQQTPGQGLQFLFEYFSETQRNKGNFPGRFSGRQFSNSRSEMNVSTLELGDSALYLCASSLSAGGAGEQFFGPGTRLTVL.